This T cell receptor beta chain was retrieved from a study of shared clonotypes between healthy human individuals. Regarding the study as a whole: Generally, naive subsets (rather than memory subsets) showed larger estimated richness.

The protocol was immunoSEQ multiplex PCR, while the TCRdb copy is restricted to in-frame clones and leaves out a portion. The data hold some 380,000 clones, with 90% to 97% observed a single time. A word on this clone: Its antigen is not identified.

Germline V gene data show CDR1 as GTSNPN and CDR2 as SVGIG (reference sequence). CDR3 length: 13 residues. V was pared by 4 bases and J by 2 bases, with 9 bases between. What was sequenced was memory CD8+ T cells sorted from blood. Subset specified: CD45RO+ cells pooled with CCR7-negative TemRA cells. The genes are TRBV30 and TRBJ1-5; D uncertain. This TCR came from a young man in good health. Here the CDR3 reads CAWNSQGNQPQHF. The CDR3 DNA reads TGTGCCTGGAATAGTCAGGGCAATCAGCCCCAGCATTTT. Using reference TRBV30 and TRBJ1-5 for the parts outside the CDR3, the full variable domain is SQTIHQWPATLVQPVGSPLSLECTVEGTSNPNLYWYRQAAGRGLQLLFYSVGIGQISSEVPQNLSASRPQDRQFILSSKKLLLSDSGFYLCAWNSQGNQPQHFGDGTRLSIL.